A selection of T cell receptor beta chains follows, all from one sample in a study of T cell responses to AZD1222 COVID-19 vaccine. The protocol was immunoSEQ multiplex PCR, while the TCRdb copy is restricted to in-frame clones and leaves out a portion. This table has some 94,000 clones, approximately 90% appearing once. The specimen comprised peripheral blood, sampled 28 days after the second AZD1222 dose. Receptor source: an adult who received the AZD1222 COVID-19 vaccine. Each CDR3 is given without its conserved first and last residue. Part of the rows lack a size; the others show once, few, many or a class for expanded clones.

few | TRBJ1-6 | TRBV6-1 | ASSEPGDAYNSPLH
- | TRBJ1-4 | TRBV7-2 | ASSLGPGTEREKLF
- | TRBJ2-3 | TRBV29-1 | SGVYTDTQY
- | TRBJ1-1 | TRBV21-1 | ASSILRVLGTEAF
- | TRBJ2-7 | TRBV4-3 | ASSQATGTGNYEQY
- | TRBJ1-3 | TRBV2 | ASRAGTGKGNTIY
- | TRBJ2-7 | TRBV27 | ASSYQVSYEQY
- | TRBJ2-5 | TRBV28 | ASKGETQY
- | TRBJ2-3 | TRBV24-1 | ATSDTTGTSTDTQY
- | TRBJ2-6 | TRBV27 | ASSYGHLISGANVLT
- | TRBJ1-5 | TRBV6-5 | ASSQQGGGQPQH
few | TRBJ1-6 | TRBV28 | ASRSDRRPYNSPLH
- | TRBJ2-7 | TRBV23-1 | ASSQSRARTGQDYEQY
- | TRBJ2-5 | TRBV6-5 | ASSKTGGRETQY
- | TRBJ2-3 | TRBV7-2 | ASSLALLAGNTDTQY
- | TRBJ1-6 | TRBV9 | ASSVGTAEPLH
- | TRBJ1-5 | TRBV7-8 | ASSLSQGPYQPQH
- | TRBJ1-3 | TRBV2 | ASSQAQLGNTIY